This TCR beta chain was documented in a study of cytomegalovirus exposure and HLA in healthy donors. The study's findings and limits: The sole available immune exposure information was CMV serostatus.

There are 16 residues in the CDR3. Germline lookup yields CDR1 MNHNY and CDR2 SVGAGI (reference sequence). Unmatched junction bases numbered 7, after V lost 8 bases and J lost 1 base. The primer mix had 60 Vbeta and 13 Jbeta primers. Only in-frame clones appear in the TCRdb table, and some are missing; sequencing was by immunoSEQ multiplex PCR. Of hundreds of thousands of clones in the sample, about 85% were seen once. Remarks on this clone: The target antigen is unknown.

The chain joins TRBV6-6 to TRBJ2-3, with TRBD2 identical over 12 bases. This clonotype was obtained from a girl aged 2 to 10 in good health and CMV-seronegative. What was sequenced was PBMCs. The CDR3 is CASHNRTSGGTDTQYF. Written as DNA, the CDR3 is TGTGCCAGCCACAACCGGACTAGCGGGGGCACAGATACGCAGTATTTT.